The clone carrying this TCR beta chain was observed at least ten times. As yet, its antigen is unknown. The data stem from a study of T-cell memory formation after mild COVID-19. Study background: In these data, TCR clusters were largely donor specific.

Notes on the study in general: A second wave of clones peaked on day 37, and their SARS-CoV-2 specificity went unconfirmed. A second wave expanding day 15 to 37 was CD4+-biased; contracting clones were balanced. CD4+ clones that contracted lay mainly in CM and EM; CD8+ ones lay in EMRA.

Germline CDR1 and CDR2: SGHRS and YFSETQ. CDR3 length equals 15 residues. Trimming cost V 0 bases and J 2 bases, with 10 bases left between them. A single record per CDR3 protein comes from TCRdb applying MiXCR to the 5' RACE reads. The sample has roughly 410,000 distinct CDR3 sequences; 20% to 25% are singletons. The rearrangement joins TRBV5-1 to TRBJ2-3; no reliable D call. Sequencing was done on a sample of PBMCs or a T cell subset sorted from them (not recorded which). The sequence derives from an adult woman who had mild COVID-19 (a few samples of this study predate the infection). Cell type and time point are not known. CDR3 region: CASSLEGQITDTQYF. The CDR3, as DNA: TGCGCCAGCAGCTTGGAAGGCCAGATCACAGATACGCAGTATTTT. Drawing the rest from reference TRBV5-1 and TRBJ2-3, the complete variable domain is KAGVTQTPRYLIKTRGQQVTLSCSPISGHRSVSWYQQTPGQGLQFLFEYFSETQRNKGNFPGRFSGRQFSNSRSEMNVSTLELGDSALYLCASSLEGQITDTQYFGPGTRLTVL.